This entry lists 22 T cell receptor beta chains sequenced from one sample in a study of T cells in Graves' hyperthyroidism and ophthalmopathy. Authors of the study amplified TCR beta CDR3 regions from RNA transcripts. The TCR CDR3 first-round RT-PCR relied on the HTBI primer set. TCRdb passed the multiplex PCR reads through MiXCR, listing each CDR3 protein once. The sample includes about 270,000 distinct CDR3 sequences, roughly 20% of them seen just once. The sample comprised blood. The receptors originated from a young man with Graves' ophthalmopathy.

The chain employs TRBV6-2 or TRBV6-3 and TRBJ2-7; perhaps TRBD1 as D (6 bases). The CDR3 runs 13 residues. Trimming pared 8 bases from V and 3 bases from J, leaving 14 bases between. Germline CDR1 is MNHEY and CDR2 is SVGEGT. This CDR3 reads CASARGTLYEQYF. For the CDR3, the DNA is TGTGCCAGCGCAAGGGGGACACTCTACGAGCAGTACTTC.

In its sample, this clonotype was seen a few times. The CDR3 bases are TGCAGTGCTCAGAAGCGGGCGGGGGGAGACGAGCAGTACTTC. Its translation is CSAQKRAGGDEQYF. The genes are TRBV20-1 and TRBJ2-7, with 8 bases identical to TRBD2. Germline trimming cut 5 bases from V and 5 bases from J; bases unmatched to any gene: 11. Germline CDR1 DFQATT, CDR2 SNEGSKA (reference sequence). The CDR3 consists of 14 residues.

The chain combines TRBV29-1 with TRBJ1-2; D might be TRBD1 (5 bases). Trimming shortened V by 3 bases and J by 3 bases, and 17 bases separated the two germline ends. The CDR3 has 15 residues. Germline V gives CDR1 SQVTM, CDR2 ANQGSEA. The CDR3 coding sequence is TGCAGCGTTGATGCGGGACCATCCTCCTACTATGGCTACACCTTC. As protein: CSVDAGPSSYYGYTF.

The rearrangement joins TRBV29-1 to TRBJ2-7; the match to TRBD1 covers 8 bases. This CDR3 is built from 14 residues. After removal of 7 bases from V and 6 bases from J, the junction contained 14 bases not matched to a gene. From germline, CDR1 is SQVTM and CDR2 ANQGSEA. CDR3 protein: CSAGRQGSSPEQYF. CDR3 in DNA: TGCAGCGCCGGCCGACAGGGGTCATCCCCCGAGCAGTACTTC.

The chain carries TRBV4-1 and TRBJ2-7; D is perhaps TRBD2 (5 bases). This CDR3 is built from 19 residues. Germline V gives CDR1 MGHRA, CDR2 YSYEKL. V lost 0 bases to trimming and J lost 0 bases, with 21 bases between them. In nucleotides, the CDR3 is TGCGCCAGCAGCCAAGACGGGTCGGCTAGCACCCCGAGCTCCTACGAGCAGTACTTC. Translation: CASSQDGSASTPSSYEQYF.

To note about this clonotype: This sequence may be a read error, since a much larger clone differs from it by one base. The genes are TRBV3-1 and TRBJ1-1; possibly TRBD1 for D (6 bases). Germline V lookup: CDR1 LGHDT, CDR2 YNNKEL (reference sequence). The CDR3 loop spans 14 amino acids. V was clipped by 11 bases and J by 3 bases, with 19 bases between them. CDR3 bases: TGTGCCTGCCAGCGGGGGGGCGTGCACACTGAAGCTTTCTTT. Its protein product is CACQRGGVHTEAFF.

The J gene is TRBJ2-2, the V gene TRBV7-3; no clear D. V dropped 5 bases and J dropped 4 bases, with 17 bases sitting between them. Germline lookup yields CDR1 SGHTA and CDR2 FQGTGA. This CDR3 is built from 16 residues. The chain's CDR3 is CASSPTNLATTGELFF. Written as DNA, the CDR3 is TGTGCCAGCAGCCCTACAAACCTGGCGACCACCGGGGAGCTGTTTTTT. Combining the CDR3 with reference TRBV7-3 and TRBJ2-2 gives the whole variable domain GAGVSQTPSNKVTEKGKYVELRCDPISGHTALYWYRQSLGQGPEFLIYFQGTGAADDSGLPNDRFFAVRPEGSVSTLKIQRTERGDSAVYLCASSPTNLATTGELFFGEGSRLTVL.

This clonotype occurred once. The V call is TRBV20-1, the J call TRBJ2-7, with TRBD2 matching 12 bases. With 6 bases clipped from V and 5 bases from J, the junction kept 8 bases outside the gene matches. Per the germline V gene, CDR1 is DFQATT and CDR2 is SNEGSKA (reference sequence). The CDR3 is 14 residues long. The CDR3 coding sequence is TGCAGTGCCAGAAGGACTAGCGGGACCGACGAGCAGTACTTC. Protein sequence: CSARRTSGTDEQYF.

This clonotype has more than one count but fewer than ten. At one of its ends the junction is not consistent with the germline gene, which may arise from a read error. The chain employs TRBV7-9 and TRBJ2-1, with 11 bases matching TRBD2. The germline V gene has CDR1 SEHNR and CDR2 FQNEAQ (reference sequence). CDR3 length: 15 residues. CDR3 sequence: CASSLAHPMTSGKVF. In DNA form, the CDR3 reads TGTGCCAGCAGCTTAGCCCACCCTATGACTAGCGGGAAAGTCTTC.

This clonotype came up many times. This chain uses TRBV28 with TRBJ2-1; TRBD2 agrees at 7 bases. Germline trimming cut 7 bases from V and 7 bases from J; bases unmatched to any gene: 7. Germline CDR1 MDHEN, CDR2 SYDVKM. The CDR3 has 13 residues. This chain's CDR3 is CASTRGGGNEQFF. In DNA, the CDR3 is TGTGCCAGCACCCGGGGCGGGGGTAATGAGCAGTTCTTC.

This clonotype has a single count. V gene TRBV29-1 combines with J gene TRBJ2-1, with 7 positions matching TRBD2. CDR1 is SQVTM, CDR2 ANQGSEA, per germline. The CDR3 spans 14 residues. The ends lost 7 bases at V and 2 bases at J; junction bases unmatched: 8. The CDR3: CSAGLGGAYNEQFF. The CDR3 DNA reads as TGCAGCGCGGGATTGGGGGGGGCCTACAATGAGCAGTTCTTC.

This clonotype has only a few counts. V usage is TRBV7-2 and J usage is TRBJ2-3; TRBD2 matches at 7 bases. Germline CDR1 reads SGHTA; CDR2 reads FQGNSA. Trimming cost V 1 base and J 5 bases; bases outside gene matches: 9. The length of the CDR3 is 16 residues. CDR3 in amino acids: CASSLGGGGEQDTQYF. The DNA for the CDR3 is TGTGCCAGCAGCTTAGGGGGGGGTGGGGAGCAAGATACGCAGTATTTT.

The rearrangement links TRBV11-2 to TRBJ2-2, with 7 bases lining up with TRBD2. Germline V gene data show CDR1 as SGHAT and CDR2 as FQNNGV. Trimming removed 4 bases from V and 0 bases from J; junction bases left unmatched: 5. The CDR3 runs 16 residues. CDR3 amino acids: CASSSRLASNTGELFF. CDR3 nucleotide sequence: TGTGCCAGCAGCTCTCGACTAGCTTCGAACACCGGGGAGCTGTTTTTT.

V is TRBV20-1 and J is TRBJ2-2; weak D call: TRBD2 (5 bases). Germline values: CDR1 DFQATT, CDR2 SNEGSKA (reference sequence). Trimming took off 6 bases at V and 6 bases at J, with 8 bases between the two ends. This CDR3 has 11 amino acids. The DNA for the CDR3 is TGCAGTGCAGTGGGAGCCGGGGAGCTGTTTTTT. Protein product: CSAVGAGELFF.

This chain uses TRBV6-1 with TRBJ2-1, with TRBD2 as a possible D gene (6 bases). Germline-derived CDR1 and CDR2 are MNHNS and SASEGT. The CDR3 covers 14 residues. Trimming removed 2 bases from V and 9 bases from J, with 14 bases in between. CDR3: CASSERRGTAEQFF. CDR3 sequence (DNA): TGTGCCAGCAGTGAAAGACGGGGGACCGCTGAGCAGTTCTTC.

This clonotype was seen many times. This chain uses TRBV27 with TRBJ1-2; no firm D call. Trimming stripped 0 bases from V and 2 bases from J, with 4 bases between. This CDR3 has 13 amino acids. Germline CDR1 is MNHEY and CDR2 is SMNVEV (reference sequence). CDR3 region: CASSLSRNYGYTF. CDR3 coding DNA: TGTGCCAGCAGTTTATCCAGGAACTATGGCTACACCTTC.

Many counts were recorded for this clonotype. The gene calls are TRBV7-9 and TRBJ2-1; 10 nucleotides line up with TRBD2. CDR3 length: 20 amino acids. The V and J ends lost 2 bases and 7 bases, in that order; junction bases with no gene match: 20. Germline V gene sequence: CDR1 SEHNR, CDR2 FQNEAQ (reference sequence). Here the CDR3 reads CASSLLGTALLAGESNEQFF. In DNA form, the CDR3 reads TGTGCCAGCAGCTTATTAGGGACAGCCTTGCTAGCGGGAGAGTCGAATGAGCAGTTCTTC. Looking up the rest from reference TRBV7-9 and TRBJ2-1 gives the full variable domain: DTGVSQNPRHKITKRGQNVTFRCDPISEHNRLYWYRQTLGQGPEFLTYFQNEAQLEKSRLLSDRFSAERPKGSFSTLEIQRTEQGDSAMYLCASSLLGTALLAGESNEQFFGPGTRLTVL.

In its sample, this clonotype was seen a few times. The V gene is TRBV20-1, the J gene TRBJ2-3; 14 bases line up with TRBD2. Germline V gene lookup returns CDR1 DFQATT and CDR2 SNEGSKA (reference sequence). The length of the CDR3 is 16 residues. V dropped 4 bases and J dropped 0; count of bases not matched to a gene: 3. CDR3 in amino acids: CSATGLAGVSTDTQYF. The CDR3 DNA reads TGCAGTGCTACGGGACTAGCGGGAGTGAGCACAGATACGCAGTATTTT.

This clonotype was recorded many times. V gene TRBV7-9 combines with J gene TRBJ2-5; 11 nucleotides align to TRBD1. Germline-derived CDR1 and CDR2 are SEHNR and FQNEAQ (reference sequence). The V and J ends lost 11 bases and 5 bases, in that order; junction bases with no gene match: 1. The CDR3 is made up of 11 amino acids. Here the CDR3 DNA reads TGTGCCGGGACAGGGGGGGAGACCCAGTACTTC. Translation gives CAGTGGETQYF. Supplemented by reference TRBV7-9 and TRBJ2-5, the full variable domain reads DTGVSQNPRHKITKRGQNVTFRCDPISEHNRLYWYRQTLGQGPEFLTYFQNEAQLEKSRLLSDRFSAERPKGSFSTLEIQRTEQGDSAMYLCAGTGGETQYFGPGTRLLVL.

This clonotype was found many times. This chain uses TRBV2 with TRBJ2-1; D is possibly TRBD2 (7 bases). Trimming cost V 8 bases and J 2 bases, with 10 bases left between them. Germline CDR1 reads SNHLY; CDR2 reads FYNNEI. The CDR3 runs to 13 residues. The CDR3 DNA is TGTGCCAGCGGGGGGGCGACCTACAATGAGCAGTTCTTC. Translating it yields CASGGATYNEQFF. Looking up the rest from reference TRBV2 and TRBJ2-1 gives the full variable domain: EPEVTQTPSHQVTQMGQEVILRCVPISNHLYFYWYRQILGQKVEFLVSFYNNEISEKSEIFDDQFSVERPDGSNFTLKIRSTKLEDSAMYFCASGGATYNEQFFGPGTRLTVL.

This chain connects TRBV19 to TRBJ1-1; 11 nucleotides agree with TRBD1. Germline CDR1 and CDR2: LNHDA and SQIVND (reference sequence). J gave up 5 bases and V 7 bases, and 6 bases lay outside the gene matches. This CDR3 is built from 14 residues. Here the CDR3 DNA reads TGTGCCAGTACCATGGGGACAGGGGGTACTGAAGCTTTCTTT. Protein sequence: CASTMGTGGTEAFF.

The CDR3 is CASSKIDRADNSPLHF. In DNA form, the CDR3 reads TGTGCCAGCAGCAAAATCGACAGGGCTGATAATTCACCCCTCCACTTT. The chain combines TRBV28 with TRBJ1-6; 7 bases line up with TRBD1. The ends lost 6 bases at V and 5 bases at J; junction bases unmatched: 10. The CDR3 loop spans 16 amino acids. From germline, CDR1 is MDHEN and CDR2 SYDVKM.